The 23 T cell receptor beta chains reported below all come from one sample, sequenced in a study of blood T cell repertoires in COVID-19. Clones were sequenced by immunoSEQ multiplex PCR, and TCRdb holds only the in-frame ones, with some missing. In the table there are under 550,000 clones, about 90% of which are singletons. Sequenced sample: peripheral blood. The receptors were gathered from a man in his late teens or twenties with COVID-19, enrolled during active disease.

With regard to this clone: The sample holds other DNA sequences that translate to the same CDR3. The chain combines TRBV12-3 or TRBV12-4 with TRBJ1-2; TRBD1 aligns across 9 bases. The CDR3 totals 13 residues. Trimming at V came to 6 bases and at J to 5 bases, leaving 4 bases not matched to a gene. The CDR3 DNA reads as TGTGCCAGCAGACCGGGACAGGGTTATGGCTACACCTTC. Its protein is CASRPGQGYGYTF.

This rearrangement joins TRBV15 to TRBJ1-2; D gene unclear. Between the trimmed V and J ends, which lost 5 bases and 8 bases, there was a span of 12 bases. The CDR3 extends over 12 amino acids. The germline gives CDR1 LNHNV, CDR2 YYDKDF (reference sequence). The CDR3 nucleotides read TGTGCCACCAGCGCCGCGGCGGGAGGCTACACCTTC. Translating it yields CATSAAAGGYTF. Supplemented by reference TRBV15 and TRBJ1-2, the full variable domain reads DAMVIQNPRYQVTQFGKPVTLSCSQTLNHNVMYWYQQKSSQAPKLLFHYYDKDFNNEADTPDNFQSRRPNTSFCFLDIRSPGLGDTAMYLCATSAAAGGYTFGSGTRLTVV.

Worth noting for this clone: The same CDR3 also results from other DNA sequences found in this sample. J is TRBJ2-1 and V is TRBV24-1; D not certain. Trimming took off 2 bases at V and 3 bases at J, with 4 bases between the two ends. The CDR3 consists of 13 residues. Per the germline V gene, CDR1 is KGHDR and CDR2 is SFDVKD. CDR3 sequence reads: CATSDSGYNEQFF. Written as DNA, the CDR3 is TGTGCCACCAGTGATTCGGGCTACAATGAGCAGTTCTTC.

The gene calls are TRBV13 and TRBJ2-5; D is possibly TRBD2 (6 bases). The CDR3 totals 14 residues. The germline CDR1 and CDR2 sequences are PRHDT and FYEKMQ (reference sequence). With 6 bases removed from V and 1 base from J, the gap between germline ends came to 12 bases. The CDR3 protein is CASSRRDSQETQYF. Here the CDR3 DNA reads TGTGCCAGCAGTCGCCGGGACTCCCAAGAGACCCAGTACTTC.

This chain links TRBV3-1 (or the pseudogene TRBV3-2) with TRBJ2-1, with 9 positions matching TRBD2. There are 16 residues in the CDR3. With V trimmed by 3 bases and J by 6 bases, 9 bases remained unmatched. Germline V gives CDR1 LGHDT, CDR2 YNNKEL (reference sequence). DNA of the CDR3: TGTGCCAGCAGCCAGAATGTAGCGGGAGTCGGCAATGAGCAGTTCTTC. It encodes CASSQNVAGVGNEQFF.

The rearrangement links TRBV29-1 to TRBJ2-5; no firm D call. The V end lost 6 bases, the J end lost 1 base, and 12 bases lay between the germline ends. Germline assignment: CDR1 SQVTM and CDR2 ANQGSEA. This CDR3 has 13 amino acids. The CDR3 sequence: CSVIPGSQETQYF. In DNA, the CDR3 is TGCAGCGTCATCCCCGGGTCCCAAGAGACCCAGTACTTC.

The chain links TRBV21-1 to TRBJ1-1; the table calls TRBD1, which could not be checked here. TRBV21-1 is marked as a pseudogene. CDR3 size: 15 residues. The CDR3 protein is CASGGEAQGDTEAFF. The DNA for the CDR3 is TGTGCCAGCGGGGGGGAGGCACAGGGGGACACTGAAGCTTTCTTT.

The DNA of the CDR3 is TGTGCCAGCAGTCGCGGACAGATCTACGAGCAGTACTTC. It codes for CASSRGQIYEQYF. The chain carries TRBV27 and TRBJ2-7; possibly TRBD1 for D (6 bases). V was shortened by 5 bases and J by 3 bases, with 11 bases between the two germline ends. The CDR3 loop spans 13 amino acids. Germline values: CDR1 MNHEY, CDR2 SMNVEV (reference sequence).

This clone was found many times. V gene TRBV2 combines with J gene TRBJ1-4; 9 nucleotides align to TRBD1. Germline CDR1 SNHLY, CDR2 FYNNEI. With V trimmed by 2 bases and J by 6 bases, 4 bases remained unmatched. The CDR3 totals 15 residues. Written as DNA, the CDR3 is TGTGCCAGCAGTGAAACAGGGGGCCGTTATGAAAAACTGTTTTTT. Its translation: CASSETGGRYEKLFF.

The chain combines TRBV19 with TRBJ1-1; D uncertain. Germline CDR1 is LNHDA and CDR2 is SQIVND (reference sequence). V lost 5 bases to trimming and J lost 2 bases, with 9 bases between them. This CDR3 has 13 residues. CDR3 sequence: CASSLLQNTEAFF. The CDR3 DNA reads as TGTGCCAGTAGTCTACTACAAAACACTGAAGCTTTCTTT.

V usage is TRBV3-1 (or the pseudogene TRBV3-2) and J usage is TRBJ1-3; D remains unclear. CDR1 and CDR2 from the germline V gene are LGHDT and YNNKEL (reference sequence). The CDR3 is made up of 13 amino acids. The V and J ends lost 4 bases and 1 base respectively, with 5 bases between them. As DNA, the CDR3 is TGTGCCAGCAGCCGCGAGTCTGGAAACACCATATATTTT. Protein: CASSRESGNTIYF.

The chain couples TRBV9 to TRBJ2-2; 12 bases line up with TRBD1. V was clipped by 4 bases and J by 5 bases; unmatched bases: 15. CDR3 size: 19 residues. Germline loops: CDR1 SGDLS, CDR2 YYNGEE. As DNA, the CDR3 is TGTGCCAGCAGCCAGGGACAGGGGGCTCGGAGGGCGGTGACCGGGGAGCTGTTTTTT. Translating gives CASSQGQGARRAVTGELFF.

The V call is TRBV6-5, the J call TRBJ2-4; D is uncertain. Trimming left V 3 bases short and J 8 bases short, with 5 bases between. This CDR3 region has 11 residues. CDR1 is MNHEY and CDR2 is SVGAGI in the germline V gene. CDR3 in amino acids: CASSYRDIQYF. CDR3 nucleotides: TGTGCCAGCAGTTATCGGGACATTCAGTACTTC.

CDR3 in DNA: TGTGCCAGCAGGACGGGACAGGCCCATGAGCAGTTCTTC. Residues: CASRTGQAHEQFF. The chain joins TRBV12-3 or TRBV12-4 to TRBJ2-1; 8 bases align to TRBD1. Trimming cost V 6 bases and J 8 bases; bases outside gene matches: 6. CDR3 length equals 13 residues.

The chain is built from TRBV19 and TRBJ1-1; maybe TRBD1 (6 bases). The CDR3 covers 16 residues. V was pared by 4 bases and J by 1 base, with 16 bases between. Per the germline V gene, CDR1 is LNHDA and CDR2 is SQIVND (reference sequence). CDR3 DNA: TGTGCCAGTAGTACGCCCCGGGGGGGGCCGAACACTGAAGCTTTCTTT. Residues: CASSTPRGGPNTEAFF.

The genes are TRBV30 and TRBJ1-2, with 7 positions matching TRBD1. Looked up from germline, CDR1 is GTSNPN and CDR2 is SVGIG (reference sequence). The CDR3 is 14 residues long. The trim removed 5 bases at V and 0 bases at J, leaving 6 bases unmatched. The CDR3, as DNA: TGTGCCTGGGCAGGGGGGTTGGCTAACTATGGCTACACCTTC. This translates into CAWAGGLANYGYTF.

The V call is TRBV5-4, the J call TRBJ2-1; D might be TRBD1 (5 bases). Trimming took 4 bases from V and 0 from J, leaving 11 bases between them. The germline CDR1 and CDR2 sequences are SGHNT and YYREEE (reference sequence). This CDR3 comprises 15 residues. The CDR3 reads CASSPDTSSYNEQFF. The CDR3 DNA sequence: TGTGCCAGCAGCCCGGACACGAGCTCCTACAATGAGCAGTTCTTC.

This clone has a handful of counts. Written as DNA, the CDR3 is TGTGCCAGTAGTACTGCGGGACAGGGTTATGGCTACACCTTC. It encodes CASSTAGQGYGYTF. The rearrangement joins TRBV19 to TRBJ1-2; 9 bases are shared with TRBD1. The CDR3 covers 14 residues. CDR1 and CDR2 from the germline V gene are LNHDA and SQIVND (reference sequence). V shed 4 bases and J 5 bases; nucleotides not matched to a gene: 5.

The genes are TRBV5-1 and TRBJ2-3, with TRBD2 matching over 8 bases. The trim removed 6 bases at V and 0 bases at J, leaving 9 bases unmatched. Per germline, CDR1 SGHRS and CDR2 YFSETQ. The CDR3 has 16 residues. This CDR3 is CASMLTSGVSTDTQYF. In DNA, the CDR3 is TGCGCCAGCATGCTTACTAGCGGAGTTAGCACAGATACGCAGTATTTT.

This chain uses TRBV28 with TRBJ1-5; possible D gene TRBD1, 6 bases. The germline V and J ends were trimmed by 5 bases and 4 bases, with 9 bases remaining between them. The CDR3 is 13 residues long. From germline, CDR1 is MDHEN and CDR2 SYDVKM. The CDR3 loop reads CASSRQANQPQHF. In DNA form, the CDR3 reads TGTGCCAGCAGTAGACAGGCAAATCAGCCCCAGCATTTT.

The chain couples TRBV6-1 to TRBJ2-7; TRBD2 aligns across 10 bases. This CDR3 comprises 15 residues. Germline trimming cut 2 bases from V and 6 bases from J; bases unmatched to any gene: 7. Germline V gene sequence: CDR1 MNHNS, CDR2 SASEGT. The CDR3 here is CASSERGTSDGEQYF. In nucleotides, the CDR3 is TGTGCCAGCAGTGAAAGGGGGACTAGCGACGGCGAGCAGTACTTC.

The chain carries TRBV12-3 or TRBV12-4 and TRBJ2-5; 7 bases fit TRBD1. V lost 5 bases and J lost 3; bases outside the gene matches: 3. The CDR3 has 13 amino acids. The CDR3 protein is CASSQTGKETQYF. DNA for the CDR3: TGTGCCAGCAGTCAGACAGGGAAAGAGACCCAGTACTTC.

The chain carries TRBV19 and TRBJ2-5; D is perhaps TRBD2 (7 bases). The ends were cut back, 6 bases at V and 4 bases at J, with 36 bases in the middle. Germline CDR1 LNHDA, CDR2 SQIVND (reference sequence). The CDR3 spans 21 residues. CDR3 sequence: CASRSATGSPPSTSERETQYF. CDR3 bases: TGTGCCAGTAGGAGCGCCACAGGGTCACCTCCCTCTACTAGCGAGAGAGAGACCCAGTACTTC.